This T cell receptor beta chain was recorded in a study of radiotherapy plus CTLA-4 blockade in lung cancer. Study in general: Objective responses were seen in around 20% of patients, disease control in less than 40%.

Here immunoSEQ multiplex PCR was the method, and the copy in TCRdb shows in-frame clones only, minus some. The repertoire holds tens of thousands of clones, roughly 80% seen once, with just under 8% in the top ten. With regard to this clone: What it recognizes is unknown.

The study treated chemo-refractory metastatic non-small-cell lung cancer patients with focal radiation plus ipilimumab CTLA-4 blockade. Study results and caveats: In blood, TCR clones derived from the tumor expanded after radiotherapy plus ipilimumab.

This clonotype originated in a human donor with non-small cell lung cancer who had stable disease on radiotherapy plus ipilimumab. Specimen: peripheral blood, collected from a patient treated with radiotherapy plus ipilimumab.

CDR3 sequence reads: CASSPDRTYTEAFF. Written as DNA, the CDR3 is TGTGCCAGCTCACCAGACAGAACATACACTGAAGCTTTCTTT. The chain is built from TRBV18 and TRBJ1-1; TRBD1 is a possible D gene (5 bases). The CDR3 has 14 amino acids. Germline CDR1 is KGHSH and CDR2 is LQKENI. V lost 2 bases, J lost 3 bases, and 10 bases lay in between. Drawing the rest from reference TRBV18 and TRBJ1-1, the complete variable domain is NAGVMQNPRHLVRRRGQEARLRCSPMKGHSHVYWYRQLPEEGLKFMVYLQKENIIDESGMPKERFSAEFPKEGPSILRIQQVVRGDSAAYFCASSPDRTYTEAFFGQGTRLTVV.